Listed here are 6 T cell receptor beta chains from one sample, sequenced in a study of OX40 agonist ivuxolimab in advanced cancers. The method was immunoSEQ multiplex PCR; TCRdb's version includes in-frame clones alone and lacks a portion of them. Found here are 40,000 or so clones, less than 85% of them singletons; the top ten hold more than 6.5%. The sequences come from CD4+ or CD8+ T cells sorted from blood, collected in a trial of the OX40 agonist ivuxolimab. The origin of the receptors is an adult with an advanced solid tumor such as melanoma, head and neck, liver or kidney cancer.

This clone has just one count. J is TRBJ2-5 and V is TRBV27; D gene uncertain. V gave up 2 bases and J gave up 5 bases, with 9 bases separating them. The germline V gene has CDR1 MNHEY and CDR2 SMNVEV (reference sequence). There are 13 residues in the CDR3. This chain's CDR3 is CASSLVGRETQYF. CDR3 DNA: TGTGCCAGCAGTTTAGTGGGCCGTGAGACCCAGTACTTC.

This chain connects TRBV2 to TRBJ2-4; no definite D call. V lost 4 bases and J lost 0, with 4 bases in between. There are 13 residues in the CDR3. Germline CDR1 is SNHLY and CDR2 is FYNNEI. As DNA, the CDR3 is TGTGCCAGCAGTGGTCTAGCCAAAAACATTCAGTACTTC. Its protein is CASSGLAKNIQYF. Combining the CDR3 with reference TRBV2 and TRBJ2-4 gives the whole variable domain EPEVTQTPSHQVTQMGQEVILRCVPISNHLYFYWYRQILGQKVEFLVSFYNNEISEKSEIFDDQFSVERPDGSNFTLKIRSTKLEDSAMYFCASSGLAKNIQYFGAGTRLSVL.

The chain carries TRBV25-1 and TRBJ2-3; TRBD2 matches 9 bases. The trim removed 4 bases at V and 2 bases at J, leaving 4 bases unmatched. The CDR3 is 15 residues long. From germline, CDR1 is MGHDK and CDR2 SYGVNS. DNA for the CDR3: TGTGCCAGCAGTGTAGCGGGAGTTGTCACAGATACGCAGTATTTT. Its protein is CASSVAGVVTDTQYF.

This chain's CDR3 is CASRETGRESGNTIYF. CDR3 DNA: TGTGCCAGCAGAGAGACAGGGCGGGAGAGTGGAAACACCATATATTTT. The genes are TRBV5-6 and TRBJ1-3; 7 bases line up with TRBD1. With 5 bases clipped from V and 3 bases from J, the junction kept 11 bases outside the gene matches. This CDR3 is 16 amino acids long. Germline CDR1 reads SGHDT; CDR2 reads YYEEEE.

This chain joins TRBV11-2 and TRBJ2-2; the match to TRBD2 covers 10 bases. V lost 3 bases and J lost 6; bases outside the gene matches: 10. The CDR3 is made up of 17 amino acids. Germline values: CDR1 SGHAT, CDR2 FQNNGV. CDR3 DNA: TGTGCCAGCAGCTTGATTTGGCTAGCGGGAGTATCCGGGGAGCTGTTTTTT. It codes for CASSLIWLAGVSGELFF.

This chain links TRBV15 with TRBJ1-5, with D tentatively TRBD1 (5 bases). V lost 6 bases, J lost 7 bases, and 16 bases lay in between. Germline CDR1 and CDR2: LNHNV and YYDKDF (reference sequence). The CDR3 length is 14 residues. CDR3 in DNA: TGTGCCACCAGTAATACAGGTGTAGGACAGCCCCAGCATTTT. Protein product: CATSNTGVGQPQHF. Filled out from reference TRBV15 and TRBJ1-5, the complete variable domain reads DAMVIQNPRYQVTQFGKPVTLSCSQTLNHNVMYWYQQKSSQAPKLLFHYYDKDFNNEADTPDNFQSRRPNTSFCFLDIRSPGLGDTAMYLCATSNTGVGQPQHFGDGTRLSIL.